The source of this TCR beta chain is a study of shared clonotypes between healthy human individuals. The CDR3 spans 12 residues. Germline CDR1 reads GTSNPN; CDR2 reads SVGIG (reference sequence). V trimming: 8 bases; J trimming: 4 bases; junction bases outside the gene matches: 7. Using immunoSEQ multiplex PCR, the repertoire was profiled, and TCRdb retains in-frame clones only, with some absent. The sample has 550,000 to 600,000 clones; about 98% are singletons. CD45RO-negative CD8 cells positively selected for CCR7 made up the naive population, which excluded terminally differentiated effector memory CD45RA+ cells.

This sequence joins TRBV30 and TRBJ2-7; 8 nucleotides match TRBD1. Sequenced sample: naive CD8+ T cells sorted from blood. This clonotype was obtained from a man aged 30 to 39 in good health. The DNA of the CDR3 is TGTGCCGTAGGACAGGGAGGATACGAGCAGTACTTC. As protein: CAVGQGGYEQYF.